The 23 T cell receptor beta chains presented below share a single source sample, sequenced in a study of cytomegalovirus exposure and HLA in healthy donors. Repertoires were generated with immunoSEQ multiplex PCR, while TCRdb's copy carries only in-frame clones and drops some. The data hold around 190,000 clones, with more than 75% observed a single time. Sequenced input: PBMCs. These receptor sequences come from a young man in good health and CMV-seropositive.

The rearrangement links TRBV28 to TRBJ2-7; possible D gene TRBD2, 6 bases. V lost 3 bases to trimming and J lost 1 base, with 13 bases between them. Germline V gives CDR1 MDHEN, CDR2 SYDVKM. The CDR3 has 15 amino acids. As DNA, the CDR3 is TGTGCCAGCAGTTTCGAAGCGGGCCGATCCTACGAGCAGTACTTC. Protein: CASSFEAGRSYEQYF.

The chain couples TRBV9 to TRBJ2-1; a possible D gene is TRBD2 (6 bases). This CDR3 has 15 residues. Per the germline V gene, CDR1 is SGDLS and CDR2 is YYNGEE. The V end lost 4 bases, the J end lost 1 base, and 12 bases lay between the germline ends. The CDR3 region has the DNA TGTGCCAGCAGCCCCCGGGACTTTTCCTACAATGAGCAGTTCTTC. Translation gives CASSPRDFSYNEQFF.

Only a few counts were recorded for this clone. The CDR3 DNA is TGTGCCAGCAGTTCACAGGGTTTCACCGGGGAGCTGTTTTTT. It translates to CASSSQGFTGELFF. The V gene is TRBV27, the J gene TRBJ2-2, with a tentative D call TRBD1 (6 bases). CDR3 size: 14 residues. V dropped 4 bases and J dropped 4 bases, with 10 bases sitting between them. Germline V gives CDR1 MNHEY, CDR2 SMNVEV (reference sequence).

The chain recombines TRBV27 with TRBJ2-2, with D perhaps matching TRBD2 (6 bases). Germline CDR1 reads MNHEY; CDR2 reads SMNVEV (reference sequence). V lost 5 bases, J lost 7 bases, and 20 bases lay in between. The CDR3 loop spans 16 amino acids. The CDR3 bases are TGTGCCAGCAGTCCCCAGAACCCTCGGGGGATCGGGGAGCTGTTTTTT. It encodes CASSPQNPRGIGELFF.

This clone was detected once. The chain combines TRBV18 with TRBJ2-4; 7 nucleotides match TRBD2. The CDR3 sequence is 15 residues long. V gave up 2 bases and J gave up 3 bases; unmatched junction bases: 4. Germline-derived CDR1 and CDR2 are KGHSH and LQKENI. The CDR3 sequence is CASSPNRGVKNIQYF. Here the CDR3 DNA reads TGTGCCAGCTCACCAAATCGGGGGGTCAAAAACATTCAGTACTTC.

V is TRBV7-9 and J is TRBJ1-3, with D maybe TRBD1 (6 bases). Germline lookup yields CDR1 SEHNR and CDR2 FQNEAQ (reference sequence). V was clipped by 4 bases and J by 2 bases, with 9 bases between them. The CDR3 totals 14 residues. The CDR3 reads CASSSDRPGNTIYF. Written as DNA, the CDR3 is TGTGCCAGCAGCTCGGACAGACCTGGAAACACCATATATTTT.

The chain carries TRBV18 and TRBJ1-5; 8 bases fit TRBD1. The CDR3 is 14 residues long. Trimming took 5 bases from V and 7 from J; bases not matched to a gene: 7. Germline V gene sequence: CDR1 KGHSH, CDR2 LQKENI. In DNA form, the CDR3 reads TGTGCCAGCTCAACCGGGACAGGCCTCCAGCCCCAGCATTTT. It translates to CASSTGTGLQPQHF. The whole variable domain, filled in from reference TRBV18 and TRBJ1-5, reads NAGVMQNPRHLVRRRGQEARLRCSPMKGHSHVYWYRQLPEEGLKFMVYLQKENIIDESGMPKERFSAEFPKEGPSILRIQQVVRGDSAAYFCASSTGTGLQPQHFGDGTRLSIL.

The chain has TRBV19 and TRBJ2-5; D may be TRBD1 (5 bases). V lost 4 bases and J lost 4, with 13 bases in between. The CDR3 totals 14 residues. In germline, CDR1 is LNHDA, CDR2 SQIVND (reference sequence). The DNA of the CDR3 is TGTGCCAGTAGTACTCAGGGCCACCGAGAGACCCAGTACTTC. It yields the protein CASSTQGHRETQYF.

The gene calls are TRBV28 and TRBJ1-5; the D gene is possibly TRBD1 (5 bases). The CDR3 is made up of 16 amino acids. The V end was cut by 8 bases, the J end by 8 bases, with 25 bases between. Germline CDR1 and CDR2: MDHEN and SYDVKM. CDR3 sequence: CASCIPLGGTPEPQHF. CDR3 coding DNA: TGTGCCAGCTGTATCCCTCTTGGGGGGACCCCTGAGCCCCAGCATTTT. The full variable domain, rest sourced from reference TRBV28 and TRBJ1-5, is DVKVTQSSRYLVKRTGEKVFLECVQDMDHENMFWYRQDPGLGLRLIYFSYDVKMKEKGDIPEGYSVSREKKERFSLILESASTNQTSMYLCASCIPLGGTPEPQHFGDGTRLSIL.

V usage is TRBV27 and J usage is TRBJ1-6; D is undetermined. The V end was cut by 0 bases, the J end by 14 bases, with 11 bases between. The CDR3 length is 13 residues. Germline V CDR1 and CDR2: MNHEY, SMNVEV (reference sequence). This chain's CDR3 is CASSLSSAASLHF. In DNA form, the CDR3 reads TGTGCCAGCAGTTTATCTTCCGCCGCCTCCCTCCACTTT.

The V and J genes are TRBV28 and TRBJ1-4; 9 positions agree with TRBD1. The V segment lost 5 bases and the J segment 12 bases; nucleotides outside the gene matches: 10. The CDR3 loop spans 14 amino acids. Germline loops: CDR1 MDHEN, CDR2 SYDVKM. CDR3 DNA: TGTGCCAGCAGTCCTCACAGGGGGCCCATGGAACTGTTTTTT. It is translated as CASSPHRGPMELFF.

The rearrangement links TRBV25-1 to TRBJ2-1; D assignment may be TRBD1 or TRBD2 (5 bases each). CDR3 size: 14 residues. Germline CDR1 and CDR2: MGHDK and SYGVNS. Trimming removed 7 bases from V and 7 bases from J, with 17 bases in between. CDR3 in amino acids: CASNLLGVRNEQFF. The CDR3 DNA reads as TGTGCCAGCAACCTCTTGGGGGTGAGGAATGAGCAGTTCTTC.

The rearrangement uses TRBV19 and TRBJ2-1; 10 positions match TRBD2. The CDR3 contains 19 residues. The V segment lost 2 bases and the J segment 0 bases; nucleotides outside the gene matches: 10. Germline assignment: CDR1 LNHDA and CDR2 SQIVND (reference sequence). CDR3 nucleotide sequence: TGTGCCAGTAGTATATGGTACGTTTCTAGCGGGGGCTCCTACAATGAGCAGTTCTTC. Amino acids: CASSIWYVSSGGSYNEQFF. The full variable domain, in which reference TRBV19 and TRBJ2-1 provide the parts outside the CDR3, is DGGITQSPKYLFRKEGQNVTLSCEQNLNHDAMYWYRQDPGQGLRLIYYSQIVNDFQKGDIAEGYSVSREKKESFPLTVTSAQKNPTAFYLCASSIWYVSSGGSYNEQFFGPGTRLTVL.

The genes are TRBV18 and TRBJ1-2, with no clear D. Germline CDR1 and CDR2: KGHSH and LQKENI. V was clipped by 4 bases and J by 4 bases, with 13 bases between them. The CDR3 extends over 14 amino acids. The CDR3 loop reads CASSQNGPSYGYTF. Here the CDR3 DNA reads TGTGCCAGCTCACAAAATGGGCCAAGCTATGGCTACACCTTC.

This rearrangement joins TRBV2 to TRBJ1-5; D unclear. V dropped 1 base and J dropped 6 bases, with 13 bases sitting between them. CDR3 size: 15 residues. Germline values: CDR1 SNHLY, CDR2 FYNNEI. Here the CDR3 DNA reads TGTGCCAGCAGTGAAGACAGTTTTGGAAGTCAGCCCCAGCATTTT. Encoded protein: CASSEDSFGSQPQHF.

The chain couples TRBV6-5 to TRBJ1-2, with TRBD1 matching over 10 bases. The V gene's germline CDR1 is MNHEY and CDR2 SVGAGI. The CDR3 runs to 13 residues. V gave up 6 bases and J gave up 12 bases; unmatched junction bases: 10. The CDR3 reads CASRGETGGVHTF. The CDR3 DNA reads as TGTGCCAGCAGGGGGGAGACAGGGGGCGTCCACACCTTC.

The chain uses TRBV7-2 and TRBJ2-2; maybe TRBD2 (7 bases). CDR1 is SGHTA, CDR2 FQGNSA, per germline. This CDR3 comprises 16 residues. Between the trimmed V and J ends, which lost 2 bases and 7 bases, there was a span of 17 bases. CDR3 sequence (DNA): TGTGCCAGCAGCTTAAGGAGGGGGGGCCCGGACGGGGAGCTGTTTTTT. This gives the protein CASSLRRGGPDGELFF. The complete variable domain, with remaining parts taken from reference TRBV7-2 and TRBJ2-2, reads GAGVSQSPSNKVTEKGKDVELRCDPISGHTALYWYRQSLGQGLEFLIYFQGNSAPDKSGLPSDRFSAERTGGSVSTLTIQRTQQEDSAVYLCASSLRRGGPDGELFFGEGSRLTVL.

The chain recombines TRBV28 with TRBJ2-7, with 8 bases that match TRBD1. V gave up 5 bases and J gave up 5 bases; unmatched junction bases: 8. CDR3 length: 14 residues. The germline V gene encodes CDR1 MDHEN and CDR2 SYDVKM. The CDR3 sequence is CASSPRTGIHEQYF. DNA for the CDR3: TGTGCCAGCAGTCCACGGACAGGGATCCACGAGCAGTACTTC.

This clone was counted a single time. The chain combines TRBV13 with TRBJ2-7, with D possibly matching TRBD2 (5 bases). The CDR3 extends over 13 amino acids. The V gene's germline CDR1 is PRHDT and CDR2 FYEKMQ (reference sequence). V lost 4 bases, J lost 6 bases, and 13 bases lay in between. The CDR3 here is CASSSTTFSEQYF. DNA for the CDR3: TGTGCCAGCAGCTCGACTACTTTCTCCGAGCAGTACTTC.

In regard to this clone: The junction and the germline gene differ at one end; a read error may be behind it. The chain recombines TRBV7-3 with TRBJ1-4; no firm D call. There are 15 residues in the CDR3. Germline values: CDR1 SGHTA, CDR2 FQGTGA. The CDR3 here is CASSLTRGSNEKLFF. Written as DNA, the CDR3 is TGTGCCAGCAGTTTAACGCGGGGAAGCAATGAAAAACTGTTTTTT.

This chain uses TRBV9 with TRBJ2-1; TRBD2 matches 8 bases. This CDR3 region has 13 residues. After removal of 5 bases from V and 10 bases from J, the junction contained 8 bases not matched to a gene. From germline, CDR1 is SGDLS and CDR2 YYNGEE. CDR3 in DNA: TGTGCCAGCAGTTCCGGGAGGGTGGGGGAGCAGTTCTTC. Translating gives CASSSGRVGEQFF.

The sample holds a few counts of this clone. The chain couples TRBV28 to TRBJ2-7; the match to TRBD2 covers 13 bases. V dropped 4 bases and J dropped 4; count of bases not matched to a gene: 4. Per the germline V gene, CDR1 is MDHEN and CDR2 is SYDVKM. CDR3 size: 15 residues. CDR3 amino acids: CASSSGTSGAYEQYF. In DNA, the CDR3 is TGTGCCAGCAGTTCGGGGACTAGCGGGGCTTACGAGCAGTACTTC.

The chain uses TRBV11-2 and TRBJ2-3; D is perhaps TRBD1 (6 bases). The V gene's germline CDR1 is SGHAT and CDR2 FQNNGV. CDR3 length: 16 amino acids. Trimming cost V 4 bases and J 2 bases, with 16 bases left between them. The CDR3: CASSSRQAGSTDTQYF. CDR3 bases: TGTGCCAGCAGCTCAAGACAGGCAGGGTCCACAGATACGCAGTATTTT.